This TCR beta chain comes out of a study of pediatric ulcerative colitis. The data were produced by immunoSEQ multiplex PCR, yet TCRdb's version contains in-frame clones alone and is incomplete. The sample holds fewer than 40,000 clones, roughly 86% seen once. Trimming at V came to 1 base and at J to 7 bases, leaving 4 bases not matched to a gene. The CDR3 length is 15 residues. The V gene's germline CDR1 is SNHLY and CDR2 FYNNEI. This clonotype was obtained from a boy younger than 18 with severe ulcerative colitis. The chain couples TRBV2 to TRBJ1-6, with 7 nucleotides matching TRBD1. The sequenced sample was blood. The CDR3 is CASSEEGARNSPLHF. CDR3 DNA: TGTGCCAGCAGTGAAGAGGGGGCTCGAAATTCACCCCTCCACTTT.